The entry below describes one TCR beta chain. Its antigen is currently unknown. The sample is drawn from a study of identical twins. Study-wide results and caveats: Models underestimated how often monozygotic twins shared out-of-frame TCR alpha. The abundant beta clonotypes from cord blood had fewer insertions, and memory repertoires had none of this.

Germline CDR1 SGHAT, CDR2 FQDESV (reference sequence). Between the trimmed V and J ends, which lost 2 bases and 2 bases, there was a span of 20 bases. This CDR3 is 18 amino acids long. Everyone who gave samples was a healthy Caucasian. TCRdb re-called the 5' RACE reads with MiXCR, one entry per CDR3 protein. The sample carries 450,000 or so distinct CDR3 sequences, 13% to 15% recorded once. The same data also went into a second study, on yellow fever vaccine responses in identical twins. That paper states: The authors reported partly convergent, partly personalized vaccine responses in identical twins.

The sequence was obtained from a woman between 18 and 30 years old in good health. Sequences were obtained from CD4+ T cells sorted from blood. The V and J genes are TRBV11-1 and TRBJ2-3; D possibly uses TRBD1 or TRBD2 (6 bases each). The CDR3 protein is CASSLLTYEGGITDTQYF. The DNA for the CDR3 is TGTGCCAGCAGCTTATTGACATATGAGGGGGGAATCACAGATACGCAGTATTTT.